Below are 13 T cell receptor beta chains sequenced from a single sample in a study of T cells after yellow fever vaccination. In TCRdb, the 5' RACE reads were re-called with MiXCR into one record per CDR3 protein. There are some 350,000 distinct CDR3 sequences in the sample; 8.7% occur only once, and roughly 18% lies in the top ten. Sample: PBMCs, taken on the day of the first yellow fever vaccination. The receptors come from a man aged 18-30 years who received the YFV17D yellow fever vaccine.

This clonotype appeared a few times. This chain connects TRBV29-1 to TRBJ2-3; D not certain. Germline V gene data show CDR1 as SQVTM and CDR2 as ANQGSEA. The CDR3 contains 14 residues. V was clipped by 3 bases and J by 2 bases, with 12 bases between them. This CDR3 reads CSVDSAVVTDTQYF. The CDR3 DNA follows: TGCAGCGTTGATAGTGCGGTAGTCACAGATACGCAGTATTTT.

The chain combines TRBV27 with TRBJ2-2, with TRBD1 matching over 8 bases. The V gene's germline CDR1 is MNHEY and CDR2 SMNVEV (reference sequence). V gave up 2 bases and J gave up 6 bases; unmatched junction bases: 14. This CDR3 contains 18 residues. CDR3 residues: CASSLDPGRQGAPGELFF. Written as DNA, the CDR3 is TGTGCCAGCAGTTTAGATCCAGGTCGGCAGGGGGCGCCCGGGGAGCTGTTTTTT.

The V call is TRBV28, the J call TRBJ2-3, with 9 bases lining up with TRBD2. The CDR3 has 15 residues. The V segment lost 7 bases and the J segment 7 bases; nucleotides outside the gene matches: 12. Germline CDR1 MDHEN, CDR2 SYDVKM. CDR3 in DNA: TGTGCCAGCACGCACAATAGCGGGGGCTTTTATACGCAGTATTTT. It yields the protein CASTHNSGGFYTQYF.

There are a few counts of this clonotype. The chain employs TRBV20-1 and TRBJ2-1, with TRBD2 identical over 10 bases. The CDR3 runs to 15 residues. Trimming took 6 bases from V and 6 from J; bases not matched to a gene: 11. Germline V gene data show CDR1 as DFQATT and CDR2 as SNEGSKA (reference sequence). The CDR3 sequence: CSALGGTSGANEQFF. The CDR3 region has the DNA TGCAGTGCCCTGGGTGGAACTAGCGGGGCCAATGAGCAGTTCTTC.

This clonotype was seen repeatedly, ten times or more. The CDR3 region is CASSSQATGELFF. The CDR3 nucleotides are TGTGCCAGCAGCTCACAGGCAACCGGGGAGCTGTTTTTT. The V and J genes are TRBV7-2 and TRBJ2-2, with a tentative D call TRBD1 (5 bases). Germline V lookup: CDR1 SGHTA, CDR2 FQGNSA. The CDR3 runs 13 residues. Trimming removed 4 bases at V and 5 bases at J, with 8 bases between.

This chain links TRBV16 with TRBJ1-4; 7 bases are shared with TRBD1. Germline CDR1 and CDR2: KGHSY and FQNENV. This CDR3 has 15 amino acids. V lost 4 bases and J lost 5; bases outside the gene matches: 7. The CDR3 loop reads CASSLLGQKNEKLFF. CDR3 nucleotide sequence: TGTGCCAGCAGCCTCCTGGGACAGAAAAATGAAAAACTGTTTTTT.

Ten or more counts support this clonotype. The chain links TRBV2 to TRBJ1-4; D possibly corresponds to TRBD1 (6 bases). Germline V lookup: CDR1 SNHLY, CDR2 FYNNEI. V lost 7 bases and J lost 5, with 14 bases in between. This CDR3 comprises 14 residues. CDR3 nucleotides: TGTGCCAGCAATAACCGGGACAAAAATGAAAAACTGTTTTTT. Translation: CASNNRDKNEKLFF.

The J gene is TRBJ2-7, the V gene TRBV4-1; 9 positions match TRBD1. The V gene end was trimmed by 1 base and the J gene end by 0 bases; junction bases not matched to a gene: 7. In germline, CDR1 is MGHRA, CDR2 YSYEKL. The CDR3 is 17 amino acids. Here the CDR3 DNA reads TGCGCCAGCAGCCAAGCAACCGGGACAGGGCTCTCCTACGAGCAGTACGTC. This gives the protein CASSQATGTGLSYEQYV.

This CDR3 is CASSPPGRAAGYTF. For the CDR3, the DNA is TGTGCCAGCTCACCACCGGGCCGGGCGGCAGGCTACACCTTC. V is TRBV18 and J is TRBJ1-2; D is uncertain. V was shortened by 0 bases and J by 8 bases, with 13 bases between the two germline ends. Germline CDR1 reads KGHSH; CDR2 reads LQKENI. The CDR3 is 14 residues long.

The chain carries TRBV19 and TRBJ1-5; D ambiguous. The CDR3 consists of 12 residues. Germline V CDR1 and CDR2: LNHDA, SQIVND (reference sequence). With 6 bases removed from V and 4 bases from J, the gap between germline ends came to 7 bases. Here the CDR3 reads CASSRLNQPQHF. In DNA form, the CDR3 reads TGTGCCAGTAGCCGACTGAATCAGCCCCAGCATTTT.

The sample holds a few counts of this clonotype. The V and J genes are TRBV9 and TRBJ2-7, with D hard to call. This CDR3 region has 14 residues. In germline, CDR1 is SGDLS, CDR2 YYNGEE. V shed 4 bases and J shed 4 bases, with 15 bases lying between them. The CDR3 loop is CASSPSGLIYEQYF. In DNA, the CDR3 is TGTGCCAGCAGCCCGTCGGGTCTAATTTACGAGCAGTACTTC. Using reference TRBV9 and TRBJ2-7 for the parts outside the CDR3, the full variable domain is DSGVTQTPKHLITATGQRVTLRCSPRSGDLSVYWYQQSLDQGLQFLIQYYNGEERAKGNILERFSAQQFPDLHSELNLSSLELGDSALYFCASSPSGLIYEQYFGPGTRLTVT.

In its sample, this clonotype was seen many times. This chain links TRBV5-1 with TRBJ2-5; D is unclear. V lost 7 bases to trimming and J lost 1 base, with 8 bases between them. The CDR3 spans 12 residues. Germline V gives CDR1 SGHRS, CDR2 YFSETQ. The CDR3 sequence is CASGLTQETQYF. The CDR3 DNA sequence: TGCGCCAGCGGTTTGACCCAAGAGACCCAGTACTTC.

This clonotype was found a few times. This CDR3 is CASWDREGYGYTF. The CDR3 nucleotides are TGCGCCAGCTGGGACAGGGAAGGCTATGGCTACACCTTC. The chain uses TRBV5-1 and TRBJ1-2; TRBD1 aligns across 9 bases. The CDR3 is 13 residues long. Germline CDR1 SGHRS, CDR2 YFSETQ. V lost 7 bases to trimming and J lost 4 bases; unmatched junction nucleotides: 5.